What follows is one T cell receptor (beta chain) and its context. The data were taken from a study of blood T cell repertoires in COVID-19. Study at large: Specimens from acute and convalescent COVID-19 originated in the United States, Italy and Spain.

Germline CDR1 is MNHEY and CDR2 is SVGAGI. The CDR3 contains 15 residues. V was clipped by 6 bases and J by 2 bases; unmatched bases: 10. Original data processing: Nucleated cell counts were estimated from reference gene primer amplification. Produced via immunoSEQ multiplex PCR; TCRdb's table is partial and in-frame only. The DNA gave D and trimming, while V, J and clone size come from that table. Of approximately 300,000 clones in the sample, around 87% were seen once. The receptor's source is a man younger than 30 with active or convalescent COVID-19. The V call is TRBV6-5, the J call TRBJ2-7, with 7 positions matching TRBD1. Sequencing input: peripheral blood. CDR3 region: CASRPTGQTTYEQYF. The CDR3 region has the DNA TGTGCCAGCAGACCGACAGGGCAGACCACCTACGAGCAGTACTTC.